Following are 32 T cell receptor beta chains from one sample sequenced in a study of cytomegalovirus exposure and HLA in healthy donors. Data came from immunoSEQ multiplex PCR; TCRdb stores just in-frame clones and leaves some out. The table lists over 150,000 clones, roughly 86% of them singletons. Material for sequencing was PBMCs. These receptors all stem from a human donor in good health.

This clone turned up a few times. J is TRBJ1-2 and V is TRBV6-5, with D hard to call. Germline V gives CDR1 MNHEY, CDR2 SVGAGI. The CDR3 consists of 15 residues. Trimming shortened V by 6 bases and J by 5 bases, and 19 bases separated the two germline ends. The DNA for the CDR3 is TGTGCCAGCAGCCCGACTATAACCAAGCTGTATGGCTACACCTTC. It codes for CASSPTITKLYGYTF.

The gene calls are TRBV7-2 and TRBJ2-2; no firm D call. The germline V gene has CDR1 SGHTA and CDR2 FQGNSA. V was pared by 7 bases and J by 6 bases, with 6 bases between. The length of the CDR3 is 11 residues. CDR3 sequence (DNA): TGTGCCAGCACCCGCGCCGGGGAGCTGTTTTTT. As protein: CASTRAGELFF.

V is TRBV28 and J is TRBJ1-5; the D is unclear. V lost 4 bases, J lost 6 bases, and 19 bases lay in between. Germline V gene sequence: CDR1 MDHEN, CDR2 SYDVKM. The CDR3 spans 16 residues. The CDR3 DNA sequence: TGTGCCAGCAGTTCTAGCATTACGGCTCGTCTTCAGCCCCAGCATTTT. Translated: CASSSSITARLQPQHF.

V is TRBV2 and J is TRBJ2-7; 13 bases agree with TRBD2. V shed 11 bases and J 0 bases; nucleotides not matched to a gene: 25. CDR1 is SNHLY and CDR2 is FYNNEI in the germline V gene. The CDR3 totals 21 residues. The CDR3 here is CAYTGGRTSGGLSLSSYEQYF. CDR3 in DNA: TGTGCCTATACCGGGGGCAGGACTAGCGGGGGCCTAAGTCTCAGCTCCTACGAGCAGTACTTC.

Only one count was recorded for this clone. In DNA form, the CDR3 reads TGCGCCAGCAGCTCGGACCCCACAGGCTCTGGCTACACCTTC. Translating gives CASSSDPTGSGYTF. This chain connects TRBV5-1 to TRBJ1-2; the D gene is possibly TRBD1 (5 bases). V lost 3 bases, J lost 7 bases, and 16 bases lay in between. The CDR3 spans 14 residues. Germline loops: CDR1 SGHRS, CDR2 YFSETQ.

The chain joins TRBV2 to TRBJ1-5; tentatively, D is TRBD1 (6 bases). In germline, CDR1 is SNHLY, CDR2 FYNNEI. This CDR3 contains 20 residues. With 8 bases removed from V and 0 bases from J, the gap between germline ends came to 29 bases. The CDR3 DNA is TGTGCCAGCGGGAGAAGGATAAGACAGGATGGGGGTTATAGCAATCAGCCCCAGCATTTT. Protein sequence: CASGRRIRQDGGYSNQPQHF.

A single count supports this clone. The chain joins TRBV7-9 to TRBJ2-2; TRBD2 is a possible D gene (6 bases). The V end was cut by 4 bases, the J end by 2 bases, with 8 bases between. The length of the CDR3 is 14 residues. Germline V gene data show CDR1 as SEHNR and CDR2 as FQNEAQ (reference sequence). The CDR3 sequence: CASSSGTNTGELFF. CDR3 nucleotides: TGTGCCAGCAGCTCAGGGACTAACACCGGGGAGCTGTTTTTT.

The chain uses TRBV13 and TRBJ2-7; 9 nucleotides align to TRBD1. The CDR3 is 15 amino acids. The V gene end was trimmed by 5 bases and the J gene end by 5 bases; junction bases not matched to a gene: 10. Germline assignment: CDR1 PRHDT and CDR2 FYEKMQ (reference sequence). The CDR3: CASSPGQGNSHEQYF. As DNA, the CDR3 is TGTGCCAGCAGCCCGGGACAGGGTAATTCCCACGAGCAGTACTTC.

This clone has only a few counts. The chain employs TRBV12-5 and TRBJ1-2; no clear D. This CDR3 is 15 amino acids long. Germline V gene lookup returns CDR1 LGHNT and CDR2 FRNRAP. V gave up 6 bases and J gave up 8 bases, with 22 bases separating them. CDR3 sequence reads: CASGIQSGFPRGYTF. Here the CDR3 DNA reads TGTGCTAGTGGAATACAGTCGGGGTTCCCTAGGGGCTACACCTTC.

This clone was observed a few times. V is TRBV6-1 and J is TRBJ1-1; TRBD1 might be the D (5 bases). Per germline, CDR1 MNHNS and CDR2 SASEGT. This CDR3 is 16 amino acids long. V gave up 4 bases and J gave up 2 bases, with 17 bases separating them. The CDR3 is CASSVQGPKTNTEAFF. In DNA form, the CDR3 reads TGTGCCAGCAGTGTGCAGGGCCCAAAAACCAACACTGAAGCTTTCTTT.

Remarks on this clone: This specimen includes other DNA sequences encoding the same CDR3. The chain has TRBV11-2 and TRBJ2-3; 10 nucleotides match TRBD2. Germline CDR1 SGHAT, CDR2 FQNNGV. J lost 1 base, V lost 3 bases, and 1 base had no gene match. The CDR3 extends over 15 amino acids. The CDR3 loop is CASSFLAGGTDTQYF. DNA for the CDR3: TGTGCCAGCAGCTTCCTAGCGGGGGGCACAGATACGCAGTATTTT.

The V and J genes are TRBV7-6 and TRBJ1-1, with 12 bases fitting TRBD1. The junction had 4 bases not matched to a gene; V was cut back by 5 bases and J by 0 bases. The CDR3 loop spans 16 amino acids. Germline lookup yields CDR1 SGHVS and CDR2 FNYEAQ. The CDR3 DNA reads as TGTGCCAGCAGCCGGGGGACAGGGGGCATGAACACTGAAGCTTTCTTT. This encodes CASSRGTGGMNTEAFF.

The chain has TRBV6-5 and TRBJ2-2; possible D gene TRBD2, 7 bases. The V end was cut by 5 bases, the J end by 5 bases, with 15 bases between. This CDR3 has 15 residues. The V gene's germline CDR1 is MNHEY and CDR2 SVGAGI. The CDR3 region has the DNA TGTGCCAGCAGTGCTTCGGGGGGCAGGACCGGGGAGCTGTTTTTT. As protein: CASSASGGRTGELFF.

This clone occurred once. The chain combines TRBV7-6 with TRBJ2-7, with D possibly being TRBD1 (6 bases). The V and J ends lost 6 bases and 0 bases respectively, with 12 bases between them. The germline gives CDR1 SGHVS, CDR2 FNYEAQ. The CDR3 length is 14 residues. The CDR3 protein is CASRRTASSYEQYF. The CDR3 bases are TGTGCCAGCAGACGGACAGCCAGCTCCTACGAGCAGTACTTC.

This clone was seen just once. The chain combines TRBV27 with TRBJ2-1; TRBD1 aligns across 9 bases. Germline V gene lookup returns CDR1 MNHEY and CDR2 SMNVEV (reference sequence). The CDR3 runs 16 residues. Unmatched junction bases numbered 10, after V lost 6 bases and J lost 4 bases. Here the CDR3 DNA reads TGTGCCAGCAGGCTCCTCACAGGGGGCGGATACAATGAGCAGTTCTTC. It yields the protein CASRLLTGGGYNEQFF.

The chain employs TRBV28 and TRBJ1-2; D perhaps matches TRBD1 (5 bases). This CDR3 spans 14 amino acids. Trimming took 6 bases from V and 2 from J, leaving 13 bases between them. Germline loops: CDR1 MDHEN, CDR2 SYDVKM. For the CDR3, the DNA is TGTGCCAGCAGGGAAGGGGCACACAACTATGGCTACACCTTC. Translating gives CASREGAHNYGYTF.

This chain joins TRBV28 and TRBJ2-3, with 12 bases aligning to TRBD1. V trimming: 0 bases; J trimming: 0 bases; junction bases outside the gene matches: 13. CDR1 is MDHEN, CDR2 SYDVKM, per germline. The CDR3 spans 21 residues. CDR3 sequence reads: CASSLWGGGTGGGESTDTQYF. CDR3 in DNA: TGTGCCAGCAGTTTATGGGGTGGCGGGACAGGGGGCGGGGAGAGCACAGATACGCAGTATTTT.

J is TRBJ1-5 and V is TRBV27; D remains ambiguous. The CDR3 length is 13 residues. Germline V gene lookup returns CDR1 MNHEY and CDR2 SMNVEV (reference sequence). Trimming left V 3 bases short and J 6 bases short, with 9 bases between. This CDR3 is CASSFHPSQPQHF. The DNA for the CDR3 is TGTGCCAGCAGTTTCCACCCCAGTCAGCCCCAGCATTTT.

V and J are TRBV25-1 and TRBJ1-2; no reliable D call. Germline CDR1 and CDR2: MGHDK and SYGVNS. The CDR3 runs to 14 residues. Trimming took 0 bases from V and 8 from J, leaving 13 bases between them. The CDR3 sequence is CASSEYSGVDGYTF. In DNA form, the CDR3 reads TGTGCCAGCAGTGAATACTCCGGGGTTGACGGCTACACCTTC.

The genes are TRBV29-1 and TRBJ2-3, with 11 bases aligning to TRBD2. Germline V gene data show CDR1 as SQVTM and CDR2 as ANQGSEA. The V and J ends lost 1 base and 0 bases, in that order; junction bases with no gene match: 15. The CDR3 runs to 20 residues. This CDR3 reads CSVEGAVGTSGWTSTDTQYF. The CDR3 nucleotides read TGCAGCGTTGAAGGAGCCGTTGGGACTAGCGGATGGACTAGCACAGATACGCAGTATTTT.

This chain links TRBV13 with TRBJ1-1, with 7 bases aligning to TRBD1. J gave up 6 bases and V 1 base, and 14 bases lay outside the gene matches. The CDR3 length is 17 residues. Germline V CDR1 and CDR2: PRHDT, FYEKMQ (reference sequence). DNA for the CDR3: TGTGCCAGCAGCTTAGTTCCCAAACAGGGGATAAACGCTGAAGCTTTCTTT. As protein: CASSLVPKQGINAEAFF. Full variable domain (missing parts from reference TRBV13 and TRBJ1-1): AAGVIQSPRHLIKEKRETATLKCYPIPRHDTVYWYQQGPGQDPQFLISFYEKMQSDKGSIPDRFSAQQFSDYHSELNMSSLELGDSALYFCASSLVPKQGINAEAFFGQGTRLTVV.

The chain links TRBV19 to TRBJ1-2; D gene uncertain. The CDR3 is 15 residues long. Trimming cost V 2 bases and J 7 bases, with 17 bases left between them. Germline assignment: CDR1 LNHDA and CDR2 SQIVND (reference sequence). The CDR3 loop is CASSIRPAGKSGYTF. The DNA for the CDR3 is TGTGCCAGTAGTATAAGGCCCGCAGGAAAGAGTGGCTACACCTTC.

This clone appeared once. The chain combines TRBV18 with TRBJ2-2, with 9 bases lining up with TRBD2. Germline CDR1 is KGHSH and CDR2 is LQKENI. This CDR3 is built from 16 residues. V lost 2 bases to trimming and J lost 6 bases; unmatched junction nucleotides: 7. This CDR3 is CASSPSGTSFPGELFF. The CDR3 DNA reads TGTGCCAGCTCACCATCCGGGACTAGCTTCCCCGGGGAGCTGTTTTTT.

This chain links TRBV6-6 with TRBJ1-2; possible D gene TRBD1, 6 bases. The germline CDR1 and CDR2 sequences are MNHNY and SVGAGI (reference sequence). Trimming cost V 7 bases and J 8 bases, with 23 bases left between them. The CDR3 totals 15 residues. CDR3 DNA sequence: TGTGCCAGCACCCTGAAAGTGGTACAGGGAGACGGCTACACCTTC. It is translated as CASTLKVVQGDGYTF.

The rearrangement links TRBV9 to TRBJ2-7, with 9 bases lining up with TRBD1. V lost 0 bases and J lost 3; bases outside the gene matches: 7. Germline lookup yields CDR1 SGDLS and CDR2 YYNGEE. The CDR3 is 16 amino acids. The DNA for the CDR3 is TGTGCCAGCAGCGTAGAAGGGGGACAGGGTCTCTACGAGCAGTACTTC. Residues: CASSVEGGQGLYEQYF.

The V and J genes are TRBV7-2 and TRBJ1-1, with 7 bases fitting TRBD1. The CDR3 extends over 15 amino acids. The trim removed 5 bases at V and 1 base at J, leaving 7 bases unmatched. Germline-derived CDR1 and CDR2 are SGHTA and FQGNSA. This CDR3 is CASSHPGQSNTEAFF. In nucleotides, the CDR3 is TGTGCCAGCAGCCATCCGGGACAGTCGAACACTGAAGCTTTCTTT.

The CDR3 sequence: CASSQELGSSYEQYF. DNA of the CDR3: TGTGCCAGCAGCCAAGAATTAGGGAGCTCCTACGAGCAGTACTTC. The chain is built from TRBV14 and TRBJ2-7; the D gene is possibly TRBD2 (5 bases). Germline CDR1 reads SGHDN; CDR2 reads FVKESK. V was shortened by 0 bases and J by 0 bases, with 9 bases between the two germline ends. The CDR3 is 15 amino acids.

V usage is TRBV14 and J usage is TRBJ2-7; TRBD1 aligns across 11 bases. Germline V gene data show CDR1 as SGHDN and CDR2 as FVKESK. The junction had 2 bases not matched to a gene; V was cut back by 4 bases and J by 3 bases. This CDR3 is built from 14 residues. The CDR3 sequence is CASSPGTGGYEQYF. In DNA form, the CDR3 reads TGTGCCAGCAGCCCTGGGACAGGGGGCTACGAGCAGTACTTC.

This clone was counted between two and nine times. The CDR3 nucleotides are TGTGCCAGCTCAGCGACAGGGATGGAGACCCAGTACTTC. This translates into CASSATGMETQYF. The J gene is TRBJ2-5, the V gene TRBV18, with 7 bases fitting TRBD1. The CDR3 totals 13 residues. CDR1 KGHSH and CDR2 LQKENI come from the germline V gene. V dropped 5 bases and J dropped 5; count of bases not matched to a gene: 5.

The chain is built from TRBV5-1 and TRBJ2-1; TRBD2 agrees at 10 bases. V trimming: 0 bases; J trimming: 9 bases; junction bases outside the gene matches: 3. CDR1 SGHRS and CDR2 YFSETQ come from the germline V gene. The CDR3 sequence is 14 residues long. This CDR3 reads CASSLVSSGGEQFF. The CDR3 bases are TGCGCCAGCAGCTTGGTTTCTAGCGGGGGTGAGCAGTTCTTC. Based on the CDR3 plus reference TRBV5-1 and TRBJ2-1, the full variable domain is KAGVTQTPRYLIKTRGQQVTLSCSPISGHRSVSWYQQTPGQGLQFLFEYFSETQRNKGNFPGRFSGRQFSNSRSEMNVSTLELGDSALYLCASSLVSSGGEQFFGPGTRLTVL.

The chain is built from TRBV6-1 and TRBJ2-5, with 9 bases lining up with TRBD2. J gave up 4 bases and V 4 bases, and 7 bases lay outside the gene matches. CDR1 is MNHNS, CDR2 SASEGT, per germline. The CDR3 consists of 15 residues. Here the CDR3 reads CASSGSGGMGETQYF. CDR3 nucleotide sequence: TGTGCCAGCAGTGGTAGCGGGGGAATGGGAGAGACCCAGTACTTC.

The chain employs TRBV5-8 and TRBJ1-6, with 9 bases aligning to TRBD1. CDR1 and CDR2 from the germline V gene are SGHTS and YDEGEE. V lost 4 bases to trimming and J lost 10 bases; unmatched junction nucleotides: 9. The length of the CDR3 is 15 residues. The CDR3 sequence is CASSRKTGGKSPLHF. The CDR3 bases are TGTGCCAGCAGCCGAAAGACAGGGGGGAAGTCACCCCTCCACTTT.